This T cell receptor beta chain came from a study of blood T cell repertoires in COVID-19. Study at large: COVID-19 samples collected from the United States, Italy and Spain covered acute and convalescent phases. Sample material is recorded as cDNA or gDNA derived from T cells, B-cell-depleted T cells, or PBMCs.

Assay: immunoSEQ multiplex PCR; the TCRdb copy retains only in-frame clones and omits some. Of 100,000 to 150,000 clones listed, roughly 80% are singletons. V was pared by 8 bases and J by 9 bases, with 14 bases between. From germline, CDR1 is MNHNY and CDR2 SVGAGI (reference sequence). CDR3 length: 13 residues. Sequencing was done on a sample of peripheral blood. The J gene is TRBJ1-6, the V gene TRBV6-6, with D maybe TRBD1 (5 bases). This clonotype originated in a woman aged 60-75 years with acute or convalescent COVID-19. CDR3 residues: CASGQADTSPLHF. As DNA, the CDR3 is TGTGCCAGCGGACAAGCCGACACTTCACCCCTCCACTTT.